This T cell receptor (beta chain) was profiled in a study of blood T cell repertoires in COVID-19. Repertoires were generated with immunoSEQ multiplex PCR, while TCRdb's copy carries only in-frame clones and drops some. The sample has a few hundred thousand clones; around nine tenths are singletons. The CDR3 is 17 residues long. The V gene's germline CDR1 is SNHLY and CDR2 FYNNEI. V lost 2 bases to trimming and J lost 0 bases; unmatched junction nucleotides: 6. This chain uses TRBV2 with TRBJ2-3; 9 nucleotides agree with TRBD2. The sample comprised peripheral blood. The sequence was collected from a woman in her seventies with COVID-19, enrolled during active disease. The CDR3 DNA is TGTGCCAGCAGTGAACTCGCTAGCGGGGTTAGCACAGATACGCAGTATTTT. Amino acids: CASSELASGVSTDTQYF.